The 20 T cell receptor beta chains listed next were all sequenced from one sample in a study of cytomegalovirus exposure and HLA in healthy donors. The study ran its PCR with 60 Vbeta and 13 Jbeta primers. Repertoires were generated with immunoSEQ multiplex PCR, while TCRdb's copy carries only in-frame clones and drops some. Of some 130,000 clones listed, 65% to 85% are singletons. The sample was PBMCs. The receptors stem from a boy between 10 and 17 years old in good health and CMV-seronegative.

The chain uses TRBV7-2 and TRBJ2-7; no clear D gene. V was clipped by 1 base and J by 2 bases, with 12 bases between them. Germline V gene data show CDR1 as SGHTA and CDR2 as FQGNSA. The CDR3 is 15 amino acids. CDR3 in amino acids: CASSLGAQHPYEQYF. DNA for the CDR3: TGTGCCAGCAGCTTAGGGGCCCAGCACCCCTACGAGCAGTACTTC.

CDR3: CASILGPGGHGYTF. For the CDR3, the DNA is TGTGCCAGCATCCTGGGCCCAGGGGGCCATGGCTACACCTTC. The chain employs TRBV21-1 and TRBJ1-2; the listed D gene, TRBD1, was not tested against the DNA. TRBV21-1 is given as a pseudogene. The CDR3 length is 14 residues.

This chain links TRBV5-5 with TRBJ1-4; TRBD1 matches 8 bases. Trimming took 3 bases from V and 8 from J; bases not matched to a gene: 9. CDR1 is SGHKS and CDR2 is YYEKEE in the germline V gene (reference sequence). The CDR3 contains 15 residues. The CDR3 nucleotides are TGTGCCAGCAGCTCCGGACAGGGAGGGTACGAAAAACTGTTTTTT. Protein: CASSSGQGGYEKLFF.

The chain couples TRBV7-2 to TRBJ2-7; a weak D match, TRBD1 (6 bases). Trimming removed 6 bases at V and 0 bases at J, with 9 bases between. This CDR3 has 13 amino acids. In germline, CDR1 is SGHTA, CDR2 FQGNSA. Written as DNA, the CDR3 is TGTGCCAGCAGGGACAGCAACTCCTACGAGCAGTACTTC. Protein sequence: CASRDSNSYEQYF.

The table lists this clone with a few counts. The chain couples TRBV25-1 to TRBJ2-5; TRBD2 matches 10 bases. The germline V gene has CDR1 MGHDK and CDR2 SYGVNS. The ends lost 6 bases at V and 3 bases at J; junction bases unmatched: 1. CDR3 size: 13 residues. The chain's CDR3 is CASRTSGEETQYF. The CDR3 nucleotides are TGTGCCAGCAGAACTAGCGGGGAAGAGACCCAGTACTTC.

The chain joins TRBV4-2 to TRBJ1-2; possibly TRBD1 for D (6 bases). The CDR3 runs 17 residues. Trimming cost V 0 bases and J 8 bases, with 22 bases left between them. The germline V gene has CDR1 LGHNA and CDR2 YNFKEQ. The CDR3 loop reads CASSQDLQGLPAGGYTF. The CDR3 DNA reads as TGTGCCAGCAGCCAAGATCTACAGGGCCTGCCTGCTGGGGGCTACACCTTC.

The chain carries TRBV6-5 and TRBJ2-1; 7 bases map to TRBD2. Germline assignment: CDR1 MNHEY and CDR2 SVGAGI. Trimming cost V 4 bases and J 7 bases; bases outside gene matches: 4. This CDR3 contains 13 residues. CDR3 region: CASSSSGGNEQFF. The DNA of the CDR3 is TGTGCCAGCAGTTCCTCCGGGGGGAATGAGCAGTTCTTC.

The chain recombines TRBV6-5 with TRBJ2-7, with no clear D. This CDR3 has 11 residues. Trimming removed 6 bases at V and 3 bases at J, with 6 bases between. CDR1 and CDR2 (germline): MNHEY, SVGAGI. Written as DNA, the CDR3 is TGTGCCAGCAGGTCTAGCTACGAGCAGTACTTC. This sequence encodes CASRSSYEQYF.

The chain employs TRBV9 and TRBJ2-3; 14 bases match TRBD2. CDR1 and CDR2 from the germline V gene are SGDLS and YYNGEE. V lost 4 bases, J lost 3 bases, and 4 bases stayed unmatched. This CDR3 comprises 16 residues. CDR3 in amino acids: CASSPGTSGRTDTQYF. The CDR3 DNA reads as TGTGCCAGCAGCCCAGGGACTAGCGGGAGAACAGATACGCAGTATTTT.

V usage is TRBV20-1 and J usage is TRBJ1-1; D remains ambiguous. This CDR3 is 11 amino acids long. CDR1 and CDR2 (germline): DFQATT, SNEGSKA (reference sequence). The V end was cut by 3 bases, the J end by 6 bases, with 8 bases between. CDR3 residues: CSARTGSEAFF. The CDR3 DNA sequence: TGCAGTGCTAGGACGGGGTCTGAAGCTTTCTTT.

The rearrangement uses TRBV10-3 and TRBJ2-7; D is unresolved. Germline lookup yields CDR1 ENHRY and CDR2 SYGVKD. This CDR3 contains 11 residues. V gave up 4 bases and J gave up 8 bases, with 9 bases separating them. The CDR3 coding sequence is TGTGCCATCAGTGCAAGTGGGCAGCAGTACTTC. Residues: CAISASGQQYF.

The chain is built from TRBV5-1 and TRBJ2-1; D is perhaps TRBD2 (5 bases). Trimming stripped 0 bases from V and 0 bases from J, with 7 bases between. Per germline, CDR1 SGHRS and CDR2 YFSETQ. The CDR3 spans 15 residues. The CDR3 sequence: CASSLEAASYNEQFF. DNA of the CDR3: TGCGCCAGCAGCTTGGAAGCGGCCTCCTACAATGAGCAGTTCTTC.

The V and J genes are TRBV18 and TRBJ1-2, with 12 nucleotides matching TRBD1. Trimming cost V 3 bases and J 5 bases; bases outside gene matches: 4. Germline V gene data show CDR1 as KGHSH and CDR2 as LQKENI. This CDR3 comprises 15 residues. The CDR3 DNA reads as TGTGCCAGCTCACCGGGACAGGGGGCCTTATATGGCTACACCTTC. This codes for CASSPGQGALYGYTF.

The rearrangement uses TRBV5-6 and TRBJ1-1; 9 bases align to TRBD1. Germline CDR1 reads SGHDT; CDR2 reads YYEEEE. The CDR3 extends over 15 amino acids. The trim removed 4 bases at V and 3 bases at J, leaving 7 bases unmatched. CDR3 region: CASSTSTGGDTEAFF. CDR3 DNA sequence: TGTGCCAGCAGCACTTCGACAGGGGGTGACACTGAAGCTTTCTTT.

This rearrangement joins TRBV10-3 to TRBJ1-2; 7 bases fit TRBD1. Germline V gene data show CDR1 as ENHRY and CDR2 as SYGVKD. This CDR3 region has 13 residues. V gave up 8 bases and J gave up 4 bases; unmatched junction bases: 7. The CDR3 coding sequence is TGTGCCATCCGAGGGGACAGTGGCTATGGCTACACCTTC. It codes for CAIRGDSGYGYTF.

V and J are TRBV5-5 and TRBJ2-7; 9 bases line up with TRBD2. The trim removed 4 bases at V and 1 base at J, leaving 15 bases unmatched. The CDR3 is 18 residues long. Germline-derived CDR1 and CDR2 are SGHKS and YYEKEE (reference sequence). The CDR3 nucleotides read TGTGCCAGCAGCCGGGCCCAATCAGCGGGAGGCGGGTCCTACGAGCAGTACTTC. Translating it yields CASSRAQSAGGGSYEQYF.

The CDR3 protein is CASSPDRAGEQFF. The DNA of the CDR3 is TGTGCCAGCTCACCCGACCGTGCGGGTGAGCAGTTCTTC. The V call is TRBV18, the J call TRBJ2-1; tentative D call: TRBD2 (5 bases). This CDR3 is built from 13 residues. V lost 3 bases, J lost 9 bases, and 12 bases lay in between. Germline lookup yields CDR1 KGHSH and CDR2 LQKENI.

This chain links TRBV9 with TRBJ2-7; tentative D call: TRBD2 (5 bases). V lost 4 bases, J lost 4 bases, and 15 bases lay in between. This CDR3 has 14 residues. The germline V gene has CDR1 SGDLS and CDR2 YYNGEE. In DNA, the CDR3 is TGTGCCAGCAGCCCAGGACTGGCGGAGTACGAGCAGTACTTC. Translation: CASSPGLAEYEQYF.

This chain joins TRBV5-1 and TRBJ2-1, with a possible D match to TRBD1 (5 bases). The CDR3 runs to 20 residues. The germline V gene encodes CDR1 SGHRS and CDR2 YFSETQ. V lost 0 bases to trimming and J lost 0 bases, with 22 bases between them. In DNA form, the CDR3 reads TGCGCCAGCAGCTTGGCGGGCCTCCCAGGGCGCCGGAGCTCCTACAATGAGCAGTTCTTC. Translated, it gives CASSLAGLPGRRSSYNEQFF.

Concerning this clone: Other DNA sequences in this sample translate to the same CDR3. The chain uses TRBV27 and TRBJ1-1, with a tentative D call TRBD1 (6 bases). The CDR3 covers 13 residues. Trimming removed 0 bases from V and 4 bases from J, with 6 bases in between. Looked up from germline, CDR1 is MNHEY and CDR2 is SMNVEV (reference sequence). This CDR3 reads CASSLSTGTEAFF. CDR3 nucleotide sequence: TGTGCCAGCAGTTTATCGACAGGCACTGAAGCTTTCTTT.